This TCR beta chain was found in a study of CD8 T cells in ankylosing spondylitis. This clonotype was counted between two and nine times. The antigen remains undetermined. The CDR3 extends over 13 amino acids. Per germline, CDR1 MNHNY and CDR2 SVGAGI (reference sequence). Trimming took off 6 bases at V and 8 bases at J, with 16 bases between the two ends. Quantitative molecular-barcoded 5'-RACE generated the TCR beta libraries. TCRdb ran MiXCR on the 5' RACE reads and lists one entry per CDR3 protein. The data contain about 250,000 distinct CDR3 sequences, over 30% of them singletons. Study observations and caveats: Significant enrichment of disease-linked clones was reported in matched ankylosing spondylitis synovial fluid. Existing reports had already noted some motif variants in reactive arthritis synovial fluid and blood.

The chain has TRBV6-6 and TRBJ1-2; D is perhaps TRBD1 (5 bases). The sequence came from a male donor with ankylosing spondylitis or in good health (not recorded which). What was sequenced was blood, either unsorted or a sorted T cell fraction (not recorded which). In DNA form, the CDR3 reads TGTGCCAGCAGCCCAGCGGGGGGATGGGGCTACACCTTC. It translates to CASSPAGGWGYTF.